Listed below are T cell receptor beta chains from one sample, sequenced in a study of T cells in Graves' hyperthyroidism and ophthalmopathy. TCRdb reprocessed the multiplex PCR reads via MiXCR and lists one record per CDR3 protein. The sample lists hundreds of thousands of distinct CDR3 sequences; 14% were seen once. Sequencing input: blood. These TCRs come from a woman under 30 with Graves' hyperthyroidism. CDR3s include the opening cysteine and the closing phenylalanine or tryptophan.

v_call,j_call,cdr3_aa
TRBV30,TRBJ1-2,CAWRVPSYPGGKGYTF
TRBV6-1,TRBJ2-4,CASRDQGLAKNIQYF
TRBV28,TRBJ1-5,CASSNTDSSVRPQHF
TRBV2,TRBJ1-1,CASSEAMRPVAFF
TRBV11-2,TRBJ2-5,CASSTRAGVETQYF
TRBV15,TRBJ2-1,CATSRDTPREQFF
TRBV5-1,TRBJ2-3,CASSSGQGADTQYF
TRBV11-3,TRBJ1-1,CASSLGGWGGQSITEAFF
TRBV2,TRBJ2-1,CASRTRTALNEQFF
TRBV10-3,TRBJ1-6,CAIGTGVSDSPLHF
TRBV6-2/TRBV6-3,TRBJ2-7,CASELAYSYEQYF
TRBV27,TRBJ1-5,CASSSETNNQPQHF
TRBV19,TRBJ1-1,CASSPSWTEAFF
TRBV11-2,TRBJ2-5,CASSRRGLYQETQYF
TRBV20-1,TRBJ1-3,CSANDRAGNTIYF
TRBV24-1,TRBJ2-2,CATATGSPGELFF
TRBV7-2,TRBJ2-3,CASSLVLATDTQYF
TRBV6-2/TRBV6-3,TRBJ2-1,CASSYSSGPLRGNEQFF
TRBV3-1,TRBJ2-2,CASSHGWRDNTGELFF
TRBV6-5,TRBJ2-1,CASSYTISSTDEQFF
TRBV4-1,TRBJ1-4,CASSQIRGEKLFF
TRBV27,TRBJ2-1,CASSLSGTARGHEQFF
TRBV4-1,TRBJ2-7,CASSHSGASGREEQYF
TRBV10-3,TRBJ2-2,CAIKRGYANTGELFF
TRBV12-3/TRBV12-4,TRBJ1-2,CASSLEQDYGYTF
TRBV5-1,TRBJ2-7,CASSLMTSGTSEQYF
TRBV2,TRBJ2-3,CATAGRPTDTQYF
TRBV4-1,TRBJ1-2,CASSQFGRLDYGYTF
TRBV4-1,TRBJ2-1,CASSQAGLAGEVNEQFF
TRBV30,TRBJ1-6,CAWSGGLYSPLHF
TRBV7-9,TRBJ2-1,CASSEPGLANNEQFF
TRBV30,TRBJ1-5,CAWSGRCNQPQHF